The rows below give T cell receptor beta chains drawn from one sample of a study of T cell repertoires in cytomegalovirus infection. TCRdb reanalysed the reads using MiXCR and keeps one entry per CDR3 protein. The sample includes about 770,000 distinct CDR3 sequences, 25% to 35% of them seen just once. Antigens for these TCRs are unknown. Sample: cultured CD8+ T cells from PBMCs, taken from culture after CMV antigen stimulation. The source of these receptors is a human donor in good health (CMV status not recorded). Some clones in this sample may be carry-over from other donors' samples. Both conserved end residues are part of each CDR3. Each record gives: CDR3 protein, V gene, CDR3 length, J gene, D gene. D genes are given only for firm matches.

CASIYRVMANVLTF,TRBV6-1,14,TRBJ2-6,.
CASSTRTGMVFTEDFF,TRBV19,16,TRBJ1-1,TRBD1
CASSGGVDQETQYF,TRBV11-2,14,TRBJ2-5,TRBD2
CASSIGGYEQFF,TRBV19,12,TRBJ2-1,.
CASSLPGVGNIQYF,TRBV7-4,14,TRBJ2-4,.
CASSPSTGPTDTQYF,TRBV12-3/TRBV12-4,15,TRBJ2-3,.
CASTHMSGERVNIQYF,TRBV12-3/TRBV12-4,16,TRBJ2-4,.
CASSQVGVGDTEAFF,TRBV4-3,15,TRBJ1-1,.
CAIGTGAGQPQHF,TRBV6-2/TRBV6-3,13,TRBJ1-5,.
CSAGRDRIGEQFF,TRBV20-1,13,TRBJ2-1,.
CASSGTGKGTEAFF,TRBV12-5,14,TRBJ1-1,TRBD1
CASSIGGRPVDGQFF,TRBV19,15,TRBJ2-1,.
CASGPSGPVYGYTF,TRBV6-5,14,TRBJ1-2,.
CASSLEGLQEQYF,TRBV7-9,13,TRBJ2-7,.
CASSLAPSGAGTQYF,TRBV7-9,15,TRBJ2-5,TRBD2
CASSQDSGTDYGYTF,TRBV4-1,15,TRBJ1-2,TRBD1
CASSYTMDLAKNIQYF,TRBV6-8,16,TRBJ2-4,.
CASSLRTGGNTGELFF,TRBV7-4,16,TRBJ2-2,TRBD1
CASSQPGTGSNGYTF,TRBV6-1,15,TRBJ1-2,TRBD1
CASFSRQTGDYGYTF,TRBV10-2,15,TRBJ1-2,TRBD1
CASSWNSGGRNEQFF,TRBV27,15,TRBJ2-1,TRBD2
CASSPRGRGTEAFF,TRBV7-8,14,TRBJ1-1,.
CASSHYSYGYTF,TRBV7-2,12,TRBJ1-2,.
CASTTGYEQYF,TRBV12-3/TRBV12-4,11,TRBJ2-7,.
CASSQALAGVYNEQFF,TRBV4-3,16,TRBJ2-1,TRBD2
CASSEKGTSGNTIYF,TRBV10-2,15,TRBJ1-3,.
CASSGPTGYNEQFF,TRBV6-2/TRBV6-3,14,TRBJ2-1,TRBD1
CASSSLADSSYNEQFF,TRBV7-2,16,TRBJ2-1,TRBD2
CASALLGVGSLTDTQYF,TRBV19,17,TRBJ2-3,.